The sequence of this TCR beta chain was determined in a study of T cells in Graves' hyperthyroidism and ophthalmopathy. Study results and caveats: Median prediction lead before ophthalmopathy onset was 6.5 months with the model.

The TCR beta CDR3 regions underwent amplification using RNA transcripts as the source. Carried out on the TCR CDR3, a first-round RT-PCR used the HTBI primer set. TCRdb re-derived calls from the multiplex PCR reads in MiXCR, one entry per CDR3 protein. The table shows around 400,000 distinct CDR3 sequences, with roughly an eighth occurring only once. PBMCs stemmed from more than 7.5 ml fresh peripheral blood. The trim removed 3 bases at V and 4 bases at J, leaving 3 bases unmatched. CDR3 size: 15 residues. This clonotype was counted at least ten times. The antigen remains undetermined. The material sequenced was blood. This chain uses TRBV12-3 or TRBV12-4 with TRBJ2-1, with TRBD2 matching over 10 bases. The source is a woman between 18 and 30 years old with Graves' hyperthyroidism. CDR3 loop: CASSFWTSGYNEQFF. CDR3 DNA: TGTGCCAGCAGTTTTTGGACTAGCGGATACAATGAGCAGTTCTTC.